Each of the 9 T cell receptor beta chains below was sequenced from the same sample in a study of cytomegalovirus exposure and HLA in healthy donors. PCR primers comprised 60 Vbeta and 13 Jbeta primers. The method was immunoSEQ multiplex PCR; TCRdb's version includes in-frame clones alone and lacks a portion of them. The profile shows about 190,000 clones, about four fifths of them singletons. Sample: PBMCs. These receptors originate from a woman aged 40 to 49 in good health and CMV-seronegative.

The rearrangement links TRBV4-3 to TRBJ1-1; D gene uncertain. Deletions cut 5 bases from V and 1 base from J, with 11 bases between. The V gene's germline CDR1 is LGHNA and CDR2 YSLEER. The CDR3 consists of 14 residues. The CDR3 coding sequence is TGCGCCAGCAGCTCGGTTTACTGGAACACTGAAGCTTTCTTT. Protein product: CASSSVYWNTEAFF.

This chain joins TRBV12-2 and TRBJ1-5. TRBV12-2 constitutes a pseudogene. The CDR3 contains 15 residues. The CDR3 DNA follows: TGTGCAAGTCGCTCAGGATCGGGGAGCCATCAGCCCCAGCATTTT. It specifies CASRSGSGSHQPQHF.

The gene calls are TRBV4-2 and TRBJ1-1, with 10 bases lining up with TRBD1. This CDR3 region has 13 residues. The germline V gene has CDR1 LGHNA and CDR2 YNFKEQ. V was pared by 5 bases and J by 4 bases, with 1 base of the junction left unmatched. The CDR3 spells CASSWTGGTEAFF. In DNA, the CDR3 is TGTGCCAGCAGCTGGACAGGGGGCACTGAAGCTTTCTTT.

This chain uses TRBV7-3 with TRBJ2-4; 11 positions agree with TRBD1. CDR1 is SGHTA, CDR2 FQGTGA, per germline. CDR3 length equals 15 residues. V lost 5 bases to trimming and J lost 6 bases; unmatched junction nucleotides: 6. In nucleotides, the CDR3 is TGTGCCAGCAGCCCGGGGACAGGGGGTGGAAACATTCAGTACTTC. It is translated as CASSPGTGGGNIQYF.

CDR3 protein: CASSFAGTNTGGYGYTF. CDR3 coding DNA: TGTGCCAGCAGTTTCGCCGGGACAAACACCGGTGGCTATGGCTACACCTTC. The V and J genes are TRBV28 and TRBJ1-2, with D perhaps matching TRBD1 (6 bases). Germline V gives CDR1 MDHEN, CDR2 SYDVKM. The ends were cut back, 3 bases at V and 4 bases at J, with 21 bases in the middle. The CDR3 extends over 17 amino acids.

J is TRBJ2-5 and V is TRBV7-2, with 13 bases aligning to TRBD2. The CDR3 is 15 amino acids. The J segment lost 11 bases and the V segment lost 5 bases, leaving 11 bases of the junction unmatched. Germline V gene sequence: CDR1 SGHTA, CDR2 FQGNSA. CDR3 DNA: TGTGCCAGCAGCGGTACTAGCGGGAGGGCCCGGGAGCAGTACTTC. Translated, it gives CASSGTSGRAREQYF.

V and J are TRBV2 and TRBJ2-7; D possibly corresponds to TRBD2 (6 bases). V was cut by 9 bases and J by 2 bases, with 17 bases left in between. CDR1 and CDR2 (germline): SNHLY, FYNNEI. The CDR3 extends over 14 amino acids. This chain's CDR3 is CASQTGTSTYEQYV. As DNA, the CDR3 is TGTGCCAGTCAAACCGGGACTTCGACCTACGAGCAGTACGTC.

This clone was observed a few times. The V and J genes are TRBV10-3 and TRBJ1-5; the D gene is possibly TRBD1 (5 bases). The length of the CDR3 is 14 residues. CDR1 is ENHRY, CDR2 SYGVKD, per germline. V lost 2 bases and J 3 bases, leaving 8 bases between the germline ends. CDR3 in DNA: TGTGCCATCAGTGAGGACAGCATCAATCAGCCCCAGCATTTT. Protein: CAISEDSINQPQHF.

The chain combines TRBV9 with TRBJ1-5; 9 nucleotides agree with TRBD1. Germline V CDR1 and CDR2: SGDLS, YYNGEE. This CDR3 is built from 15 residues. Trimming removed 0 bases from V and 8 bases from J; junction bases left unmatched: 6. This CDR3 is CASSVAPDRGEPQHF. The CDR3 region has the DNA TGTGCCAGCAGCGTAGCCCCGGACAGGGGTGAGCCCCAGCATTTT.